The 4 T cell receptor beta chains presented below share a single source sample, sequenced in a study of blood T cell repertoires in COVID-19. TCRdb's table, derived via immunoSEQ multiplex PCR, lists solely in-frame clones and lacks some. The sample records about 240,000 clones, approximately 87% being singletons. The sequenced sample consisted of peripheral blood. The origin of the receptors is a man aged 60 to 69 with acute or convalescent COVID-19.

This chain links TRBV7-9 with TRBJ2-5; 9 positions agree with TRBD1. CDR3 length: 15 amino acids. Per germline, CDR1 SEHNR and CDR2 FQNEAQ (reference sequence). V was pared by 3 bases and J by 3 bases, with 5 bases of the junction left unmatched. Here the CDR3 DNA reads TGTGCCAGCAGCTTTATGGGACAGGGAGAAGAGACCCAGTACTTC. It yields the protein CASSFMGQGEETQYF. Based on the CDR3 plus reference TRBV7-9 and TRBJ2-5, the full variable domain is DTGVSQNPRHKITKRGQNVTFRCDPISEHNRLYWYRQTLGQGPEFLTYFQNEAQLEKSRLLSDRFSAERPKGSFSTLEIQRTEQGDSAMYLCASSFMGQGEETQYFGPGTRLLVL.

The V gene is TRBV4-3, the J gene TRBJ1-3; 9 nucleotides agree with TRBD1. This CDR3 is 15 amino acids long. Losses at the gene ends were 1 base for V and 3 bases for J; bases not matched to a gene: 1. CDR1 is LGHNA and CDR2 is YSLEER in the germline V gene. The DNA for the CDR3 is TGCGCCAGCAGCCAAGGACAGGGGGATGGAAACACCATATATTTT. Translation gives CASSQGQGDGNTIYF.

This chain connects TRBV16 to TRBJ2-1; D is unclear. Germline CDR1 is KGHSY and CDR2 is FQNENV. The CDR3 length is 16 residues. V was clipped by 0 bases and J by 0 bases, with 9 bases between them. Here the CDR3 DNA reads TGTGCCAGCAGCCAATCCACCATTAGCTCCTACAATGAGCAGTTCTTC. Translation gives CASSQSTISSYNEQFF.

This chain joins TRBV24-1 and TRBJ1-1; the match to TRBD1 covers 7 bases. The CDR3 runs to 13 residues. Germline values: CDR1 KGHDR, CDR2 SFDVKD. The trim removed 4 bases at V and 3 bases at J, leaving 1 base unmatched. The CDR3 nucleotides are TGTGCCACCAGTGACAGGGGGGACACTGAAGCTTTCTTT. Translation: CATSDRGDTEAFF.